This TCR beta chain was sequenced during a study of shared clonotypes between healthy human individuals. Broader study findings: In this cohort, only blood was sampled, and tissue repertoires likely differ.

Samples left unsorted employed approximately 94 million PBMCs for genomic DNA. It was on ten immunoSEQ deep assay plates that unsorted PBMC DNA was sequenced. Clones were sequenced by immunoSEQ multiplex PCR, and TCRdb holds only the in-frame ones, with some missing. The repertoire holds around 510,000 clones, with around three quarters as singletons. The sample holds a few counts of this clone. The antigen is undetermined. CDR1 is SGHVS and CDR2 is FNYEAQ in the germline V gene. V dropped 5 bases and J dropped 10; count of bases not matched to a gene: 19. This CDR3 has 16 residues. Sequenced material: PBMCs. The gene calls are TRBV7-6 and TRBJ1-1; 7 bases match TRBD1. The TCR was taken from a woman in her thirties or forties in good health. Some clones in this sample may be carry-over from other donors' samples. DNA of the CDR3: TGTGCCAGCAGCGACTTTAGACAGGGATGGGCTGAAGGAGCTTTCTTT. Translated: CASSDFRQGWAEGAFF.